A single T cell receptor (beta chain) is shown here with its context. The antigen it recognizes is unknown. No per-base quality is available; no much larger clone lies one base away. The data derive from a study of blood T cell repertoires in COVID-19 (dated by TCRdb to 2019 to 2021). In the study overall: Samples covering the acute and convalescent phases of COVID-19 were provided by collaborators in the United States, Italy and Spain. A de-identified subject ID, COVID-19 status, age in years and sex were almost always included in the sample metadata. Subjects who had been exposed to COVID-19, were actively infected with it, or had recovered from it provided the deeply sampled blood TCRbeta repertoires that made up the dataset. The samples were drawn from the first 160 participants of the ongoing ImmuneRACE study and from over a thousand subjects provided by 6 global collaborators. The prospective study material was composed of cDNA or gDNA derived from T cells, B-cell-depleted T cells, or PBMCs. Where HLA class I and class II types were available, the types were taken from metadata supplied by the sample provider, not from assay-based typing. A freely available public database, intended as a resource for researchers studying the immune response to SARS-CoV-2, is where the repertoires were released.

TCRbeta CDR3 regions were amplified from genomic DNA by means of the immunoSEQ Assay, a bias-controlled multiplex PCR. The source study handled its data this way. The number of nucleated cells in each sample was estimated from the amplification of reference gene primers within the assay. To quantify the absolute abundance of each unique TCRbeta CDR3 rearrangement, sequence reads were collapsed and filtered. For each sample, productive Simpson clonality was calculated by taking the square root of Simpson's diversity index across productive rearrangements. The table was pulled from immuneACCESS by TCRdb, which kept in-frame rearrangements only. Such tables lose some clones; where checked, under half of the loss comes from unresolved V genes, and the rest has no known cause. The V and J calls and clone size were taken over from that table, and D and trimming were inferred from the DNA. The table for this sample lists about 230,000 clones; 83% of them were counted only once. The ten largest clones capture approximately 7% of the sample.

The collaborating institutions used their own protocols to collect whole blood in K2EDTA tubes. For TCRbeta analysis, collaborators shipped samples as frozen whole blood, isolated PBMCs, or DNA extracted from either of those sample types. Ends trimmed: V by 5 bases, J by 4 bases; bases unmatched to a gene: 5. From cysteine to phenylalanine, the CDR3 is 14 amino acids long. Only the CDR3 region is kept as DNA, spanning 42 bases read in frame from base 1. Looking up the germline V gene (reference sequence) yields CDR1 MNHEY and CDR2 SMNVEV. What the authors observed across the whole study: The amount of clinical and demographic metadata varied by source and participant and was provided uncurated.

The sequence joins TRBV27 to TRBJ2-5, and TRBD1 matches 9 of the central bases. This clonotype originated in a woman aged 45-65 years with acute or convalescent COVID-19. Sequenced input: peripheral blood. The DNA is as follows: TGTGCCAGCAGTGAACAGGGGGCGTCAGAGACCCAGTACTTC. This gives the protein CASSEQGASETQYF.